This T cell receptor beta chain comes out of a study of blood T cell repertoires in COVID-19. About the research overall: Italy, Spain and the United States were the sources of the convalescent and acute COVID-19 samples. Sample material is recorded as cDNA or gDNA derived from T cells, B-cell-depleted T cells, or PBMCs.

Trimming cost V 4 bases and J 4 bases, with 13 bases left between them. This CDR3 spans 14 amino acids. Per the germline V gene, CDR1 is SGHRS and CDR2 is YFSETQ. As originally analysed: Amplification with reference gene primers provided the estimates of nucleated cell counts. Generated by immunoSEQ multiplex PCR, the TCRdb table keeps only in-frame clones and is missing some. That table supplies the V and J calls and clone size; D and trimming were determined from the DNA. This table has about 180,000 clones, approximately 86% appearing once. The chain is built from TRBV5-1 and TRBJ2-3; D is ambiguous. The sequence was collected from a woman in her twenties or thirties with active or convalescent COVID-19. The sequencing input was peripheral blood. CDR3 sequence reads: CASSLGGMSDTQYF. In nucleotides, the CDR3 is TGCGCCAGCAGCCTGGGCGGCATGTCAGATACGCAGTATTTT.